These 29 T cell receptor beta chains share one sample of origin, sequenced in a study of cytomegalovirus exposure and HLA in healthy donors (TCRdb year 2017). The library was generated by the immunoSEQ multiplex PCR assay. For the multiplex PCR, a mixture combining 60 forward primers for TCR Vbeta segments and 13 reverse primers for TCR Jbeta segments was used. TCRdb's version of the immuneACCESS table is confined to in-frame rearrangements and falls short of the full clone set. An unresolved V gene accounts for under half of the shortfall where checked; the remainder is of unknown origin. The sample includes around 170,000 clones, with roughly 75% observed a single time. Clones ranked in the top ten supply under 7.5% of the sample. Sample: PBMCs. These receptors all stem from a man aged 35 to 55 in good health and CMV-seronegative.

The rearrangement joins TRBV30 to TRBJ1-2, with TRBD1 matching over 8 bases. The ends lost 7 bases at V and 7 bases at J; junction bases unmatched: 11. CDR1 is GTSNPN, CDR2 SVGIG, per germline (reference sequence). The CDR3 sequence is 13 residues long. CDR3 sequence reads: CAYNGQGDGGYTF. The CDR3 DNA sequence: TGTGCCTACAATGGACAGGGAGACGGTGGCTACACCTTC.

The CDR3 region is CASTSRGADTQYF. In DNA form, the CDR3 reads TGTGCCAGTACCTCCCGGGGAGCAGATACGCAGTATTTT. This chain joins TRBV19 and TRBJ2-3, with a tentative D call TRBD2 (5 bases). V dropped 7 bases and J dropped 4 bases, with 12 bases sitting between them. Per germline, CDR1 LNHDA and CDR2 SQIVND (reference sequence). This CDR3 is built from 13 residues. Based on the CDR3 plus reference TRBV19 and TRBJ2-3, the full variable domain is DGGITQSPKYLFRKEGQNVTLSCEQNLNHDAMYWYRQDPGQGLRLIYYSQIVNDFQKGDIAEGYSVSREKKESFPLTVTSAQKNPTAFYLCASTSRGADTQYFGPGTRLTVL.

CDR3 region: CASRISTTGGSYGYTF. The CDR3 coding sequence is TGTGCCAGCAGAATATCCACGACAGGGGGAAGCTATGGCTACACCTTC. This chain connects TRBV27 to TRBJ1-2; 9 nucleotides agree with TRBD1. V dropped 6 bases and J dropped 4; count of bases not matched to a gene: 12. The CDR3 is 16 amino acids. Germline V lookup: CDR1 MNHEY, CDR2 SMNVEV (reference sequence).

The chain carries TRBV4-1 and TRBJ2-1; 10 positions agree with TRBD1. The V gene's germline CDR1 is MGHRA and CDR2 YSYEKL. The CDR3 consists of 15 residues. V was pared by 6 bases and J by 5 bases, with 7 bases of the junction left unmatched. The CDR3 spells CASSHRQGANNEQFF. CDR3 nucleotides: TGCGCCAGCAGTCACCGACAGGGGGCCAACAATGAGCAGTTCTTC.

The chain uses TRBV19 and TRBJ1-1, with 8 bases fitting TRBD1. Germline V lookup: CDR1 LNHDA, CDR2 SQIVND (reference sequence). V gave up 7 bases and J gave up 3 bases; unmatched junction bases: 7. This CDR3 has 14 residues. The CDR3 DNA sequence: TGTGCCAGTAAGGTAACAGGGGGTTACACTGAAGCTTTCTTT. This sequence encodes CASKVTGGYTEAFF.

This clone was counted only a few times. The V call is TRBV6-6, the J call TRBJ1-2; no clear D gene. V gave up 2 bases and J gave up 0 bases, with 7 bases separating them. This CDR3 spans 14 amino acids. Germline lookup yields CDR1 MNHNY and CDR2 SVGAGI (reference sequence). The CDR3 loop is CASSYGSPNYGYTF. CDR3 coding DNA: TGTGCCAGCAGTTACGGCTCCCCTAACTATGGCTACACCTTC.

The V gene is TRBV25-1, the J gene TRBJ2-7; maybe TRBD1 (7 bases). CDR1 and CDR2 (germline): MGHDK, SYGVNS. V was pared by 5 bases and J by 6 bases, with 14 bases between. CDR3 size: 13 residues. The CDR3: CASSQAGGGEQYF. The DNA for the CDR3 is TGTGCCAGCAGTCAGGCAGGGGGAGGCGAGCAGTACTTC.

V and J are TRBV5-4 and TRBJ2-1; TRBD2 agrees at 7 bases. The CDR3 runs 15 residues. V shed 0 bases, J shed 6 bases, and the junction held 6 bases outside the gene matches. Looked up from germline, CDR1 is SGHNT and CDR2 is YYREEE (reference sequence). This chain's CDR3 is CASSLAASGANEQFF. Here the CDR3 DNA reads TGTGCCAGCAGCTTGGCGGCTAGCGGCGCCAATGAGCAGTTCTTC.

This chain joins TRBV6-5 and TRBJ2-7, with D maybe TRBD1 (7 bases). This CDR3 spans 14 amino acids. In germline, CDR1 is MNHEY, CDR2 SVGAGI. The V end lost 5 bases, the J end lost 2 bases, and 13 bases lay between the germline ends. The CDR3 loop is CASSPSRGAYEQYF. The DNA for the CDR3 is TGTGCCAGCAGTCCGTCCAGGGGGGCCTACGAGCAGTACTTC.

The chain is built from TRBV6-5 and TRBJ2-7; 9 bases align to TRBD1. V was clipped by 8 bases and J by 7 bases; unmatched bases: 6. The germline V gene encodes CDR1 MNHEY and CDR2 SVGAGI. This CDR3 comprises 12 residues. The CDR3 loop is CASWDRVDEQYF. CDR3 DNA: TGTGCCAGCTGGGACAGGGTAGATGAGCAGTACTTC.

The chain recombines TRBV4-3 with TRBJ1-2, with a tentative D call TRBD1 (5 bases). Germline CDR1 reads LGHNA; CDR2 reads YSLEER. The CDR3 has 14 residues. Trimming took off 0 bases at V and 3 bases at J, with 8 bases between the two ends. The CDR3 sequence: CASSQDDRDYGYTF. The CDR3 coding sequence is TGCGCCAGCAGCCAAGATGACAGAGACTATGGCTACACCTTC.

The chain links TRBV5-5 to TRBJ2-3; D perhaps matches TRBD2 (6 bases). Germline assignment: CDR1 SGHKS and CDR2 YYEKEE (reference sequence). The CDR3 consists of 14 residues. Trimming pared 3 bases from V and 5 bases from J, leaving 13 bases between. The CDR3 here is CASSYRLGVDTQYF. CDR3 in DNA: TGTGCCAGCAGCTACCGACTAGGGGTAGATACGCAGTATTTT.

The V gene is TRBV5-4, the J gene TRBJ1-6, with D possibly matching TRBD1 (5 bases). CDR1 and CDR2 (germline): SGHNT, YYREEE (reference sequence). CDR3 length: 15 amino acids. The V and J ends lost 4 bases and 9 bases respectively, with 17 bases between them. CDR3 nucleotides: TGTGCCAGCAGCCCGGGGGGGGATCCGAGTTCACCCCTCCACTTT. Translation: CASSPGGDPSSPLHF.

This chain connects TRBV7-9 to TRBJ2-7, with 7 positions matching TRBD1. This CDR3 region has 14 residues. The J segment lost 7 bases and the V segment lost 4 bases, leaving 10 bases of the junction unmatched. The V gene's germline CDR1 is SEHNR and CDR2 FQNEAQ (reference sequence). CDR3 amino acids: CASSSTDRPGEQYF. The CDR3 region has the DNA TGTGCCAGCAGCTCTACGGACAGGCCGGGGGAGCAGTACTTC.

The rearrangement links TRBV2 to TRBJ2-1, with 10 bases identical to TRBD2. Germline CDR1 SNHLY, CDR2 FYNNEI. V shed 5 bases, J shed 8 bases, and the junction held 15 bases outside the gene matches. The CDR3 sequence is 17 residues long. The CDR3 bases are TGTGCCAGCAGTCCCCACCTAGCGGGAGAGGCGGGGGATGAGCAGTTCTTC. As protein: CASSPHLAGEAGDEQFF.

The chain recombines TRBV19 with TRBJ2-1; the match to TRBD2 covers 7 bases. There are 14 residues in the CDR3. With V trimmed by 3 bases and J by 5 bases, 4 bases remained unmatched. Germline assignment: CDR1 LNHDA and CDR2 SQIVND (reference sequence). The CDR3 region has the DNA TGTGCCAGTAGTATGCGGGGGATCAACAATGAGCAGTTCTTC. Its translation: CASSMRGINNEQFF.

The chain uses TRBV6-5 and TRBJ2-7; perhaps TRBD1 as D (5 bases). V lost 4 bases and J lost 4, with 11 bases in between. In germline, CDR1 is MNHEY, CDR2 SVGAGI. CDR3 length: 13 amino acids. CDR3 amino acids: CASSFDSTYEQYF. CDR3 DNA sequence: TGTGCCAGCAGTTTCGACAGTACTTACGAGCAGTACTTC.

The chain has TRBV5-6 and TRBJ2-7; D might be TRBD2 (5 bases). The V and J ends lost 0 bases and 2 bases respectively, with 9 bases between them. There are 14 residues in the CDR3. Germline loops: CDR1 SGHDT, CDR2 YYEEEE. Here the CDR3 reads CASSLGGSAYEQYF. The CDR3 DNA is TGTGCCAGCAGCTTGGGAGGGAGCGCCTACGAGCAGTACTTC.

The chain carries TRBV7-6 and TRBJ2-7; D is possibly TRBD1 (6 bases). CDR3 length: 14 residues. Trimming shortened V by 0 bases and J by 0 bases, and 6 bases separated the two germline ends. The germline CDR1 and CDR2 sequences are SGHVS and FNYEAQ. In DNA, the CDR3 is TGTGCCAGCAGCTTAGCAGGGGGCTCCTACGAGCAGTACTTC. As protein: CASSLAGGSYEQYF.

This chain joins TRBV9 and TRBJ1-2; possibly TRBD1 for D (5 bases). The CDR3 sequence is 15 residues long. From germline, CDR1 is SGDLS and CDR2 YYNGEE. Trimming took 3 bases from V and 8 from J, leaving 20 bases between them. The CDR3 loop is CASSAWVDSVRGYTF. CDR3 in DNA: TGTGCCAGCAGCGCTTGGGTCGACAGTGTTCGGGGCTACACCTTC.

This clone was observed a single time. The chain carries TRBV2 and TRBJ2-7; D gene ambiguous. This CDR3 has 11 amino acids. V was shortened by 7 bases and J by 9 bases, with 13 bases between the two germline ends. The germline V gene has CDR1 SNHLY and CDR2 FYNNEI. The CDR3 DNA reads as TGTGCCAGCAACCAAGGAGCCGGGCAGTACTTC. Translated, it gives CASNQGAGQYF.

CDR3 amino acids: CASSQDRGSETQYF. CDR3 sequence (DNA): TGCGCCAGCAGCCAAGATAGAGGTTCCGAGACCCAGTACTTC. The chain employs TRBV4-3 and TRBJ2-5; no clear D gene. The CDR3 runs to 14 residues. Trimming took off 0 bases at V and 5 bases at J, with 10 bases between the two ends. Germline loops: CDR1 LGHNA, CDR2 YSLEER.

This clone was seen a few times. V and J are TRBV5-1 and TRBJ2-3, with no clear D. Germline V lookup: CDR1 SGHRS, CDR2 YFSETQ. This CDR3 is 17 amino acids long. V lost 4 bases, J lost 3 bases, and 21 bases lay in between. As DNA, the CDR3 is TGCGCCAGCAGCGACCCGATAAGACGGGTAGGAACAGATACGCAGTATTTT. The encoded protein is CASSDPIRRVGTDTQYF.

The chain joins TRBV6-5 to TRBJ2-2, with 9 bases identical to TRBD1. With 2 bases clipped from V and 7 bases from J, the junction kept 5 bases outside the gene matches. The CDR3 contains 15 residues. Looked up from germline, CDR1 is MNHEY and CDR2 is SVGAGI. The CDR3 bases are TGTGCCAGCAGTTACCCCGGGACAGGGAACGGGGAGCTGTTTTTT. Encoded protein: CASSYPGTGNGELFF.

The chain combines TRBV30 with TRBJ1-5; perhaps TRBD1 as D (5 bases). The CDR3 runs 14 residues. Germline CDR1 GTSNPN, CDR2 SVGIG (reference sequence). Trimming removed 2 bases from V and 6 bases from J, with 14 bases in between. For the CDR3, the DNA is TGTGCCTGGAGTCCGCTCCAGGGAGGTCAGCCCCAGCATTTT. It specifies CAWSPLQGGQPQHF. Looking up the rest from reference TRBV30 and TRBJ1-5 gives the full variable domain: SQTIHQWPATLVQPVGSPLSLECTVEGTSNPNLYWYRQAAGRGLQLLFYSVGIGQISSEVPQNLSASRPQDRQFILSSKKLLLSDSGFYLCAWSPLQGGQPQHFGDGTRLSIL.

The chain uses TRBV7-2 and TRBJ1-5; 7 bases line up with TRBD1. J lost 7 bases, V lost 1 base, and 4 bases had no gene match. Germline CDR1 is SGHTA and CDR2 is FQGNSA. The CDR3 runs 14 residues. The CDR3 DNA reads as TGTGCCAGCAGCTTAGATAGACAGGGCCAGCCCCAGCATTTT. This encodes CASSLDRQGQPQHF.

V usage is TRBV5-4 and J usage is TRBJ2-7, with 10 bases aligning to TRBD1. The V and J ends lost 5 bases and 3 bases, in that order; junction bases with no gene match: 8. This CDR3 spans 15 amino acids. The V gene's germline CDR1 is SGHNT and CDR2 YYREEE (reference sequence). CDR3 sequence reads: CASRQDRGRDYEQYF. CDR3 nucleotide sequence: TGTGCCAGCAGACAGGACAGGGGGAGGGACTACGAGCAGTACTTC. The full variable domain, its missing parts supplied by reference TRBV5-4 and TRBJ2-7, is ETGVTQSPTHLIKTRGQQVTLRCSSQSGHNTVSWYQQALGQGPQFIFQYYREEENGRGNFPPRFSGLQFPNYSSELNVNALELDDSALYLCASRQDRGRDYEQYFGPGTRLTVT.

The chain couples TRBV25-1 to TRBJ1-4, with 9 bases that match TRBD1. The CDR3 is 16 residues long. V lost 1 base and J lost 7; bases outside the gene matches: 7. Germline values: CDR1 MGHDK, CDR2 SYGVNS. CDR3 DNA: TGTGCCAGCAGTGAATGGGGACAGGGCTTAGGTGAAAAACTGTTTTTT. Residues: CASSEWGQGLGEKLFF.

The DNA for the CDR3 is TGTGCCAGCAGCCAGGACAGCTTATATGAAAAACTGTTTTTT. This sequence encodes CASSQDSLYEKLFF. The genes are TRBV11-3 and TRBJ1-4; D is possibly TRBD1 (6 bases). V lost 5 bases and J 6 bases, leaving 13 bases between the germline ends. Germline CDR1 is SGHNT and CDR2 is YENEEA. The CDR3 runs 14 residues.